What follows are 2 T cell receptor beta chains derived from one specimen sequenced in a study of PD-1 blockade in classical Hodgkin lymphoma. Method: immunoSEQ multiplex PCR; TCRdb's copy keeps in-frame clones and lacks some. The sample holds tens of thousands of clones; approximately 92% are singletons and the top ten take approximately 15%. Every patient relapsed after autologous stem cell transplantation, and brentuximab vedotin exposure varied. The sequencing here drew on peripheral blood mononuclear cells (PBMCs), taken at baseline. All receptors come from a human donor with classical Hodgkin lymphoma.

The chain carries TRBV29-1 and TRBJ2-7; tentatively, D is TRBD2 (5 bases). CDR1 is SQVTM and CDR2 is ANQGSEA in the germline V gene. This CDR3 comprises 13 residues. With 7 bases removed from V and 0 bases from J, the gap between germline ends came to 13 bases. The CDR3 region is CSAEDGNSYEQYF. CDR3 coding DNA: TGCAGCGCGGAGGACGGAAACTCCTACGAGCAGTACTTC.

This clone was counted a few times. This sequence joins TRBV19 and TRBJ1-5; D gene unclear. The length of the CDR3 is 15 residues. Germline CDR1 LNHDA, CDR2 SQIVND (reference sequence). Trimming cost V 6 bases and J 0 bases, with 12 bases left between them. The CDR3 loop reads CASRPGSDSNQPQHF. The CDR3 DNA is TGTGCCAGTAGACCAGGTTCAGATAGCAATCAGCCCCAGCATTTT.